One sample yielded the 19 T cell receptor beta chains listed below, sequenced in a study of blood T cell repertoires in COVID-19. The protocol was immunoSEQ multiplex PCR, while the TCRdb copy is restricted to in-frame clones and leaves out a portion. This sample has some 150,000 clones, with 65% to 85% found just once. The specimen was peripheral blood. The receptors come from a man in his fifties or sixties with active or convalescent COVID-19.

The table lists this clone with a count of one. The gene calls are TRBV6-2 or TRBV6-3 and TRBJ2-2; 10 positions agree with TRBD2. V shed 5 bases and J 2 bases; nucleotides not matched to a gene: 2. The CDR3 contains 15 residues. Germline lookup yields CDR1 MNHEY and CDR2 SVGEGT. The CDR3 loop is CASSLAGVNTGELFF. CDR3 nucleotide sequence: TGTGCCAGCAGTCTAGCGGGAGTCAACACCGGGGAGCTGTTTTTT.

CDR3 in DNA: TGTGCCAGCAGTGATCCCTTCGGGGGCACAGATACGCAGTATTTT. This encodes CASSDPFGGTDTQYF. J is TRBJ2-3 and V is TRBV25-1; tentatively, D is TRBD2 (5 bases). This CDR3 comprises 15 residues. V was shortened by 3 bases and J by 1 base, with 11 bases between the two germline ends. The germline V gene encodes CDR1 MGHDK and CDR2 SYGVNS.

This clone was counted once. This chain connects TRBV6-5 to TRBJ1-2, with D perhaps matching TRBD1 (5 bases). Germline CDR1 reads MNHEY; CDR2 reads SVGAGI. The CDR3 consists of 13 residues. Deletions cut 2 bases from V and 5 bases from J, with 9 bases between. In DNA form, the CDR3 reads TGTGCCAGCAGTTACCGGGGGACTTATGGCTACACCTTC. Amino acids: CASSYRGTYGYTF.

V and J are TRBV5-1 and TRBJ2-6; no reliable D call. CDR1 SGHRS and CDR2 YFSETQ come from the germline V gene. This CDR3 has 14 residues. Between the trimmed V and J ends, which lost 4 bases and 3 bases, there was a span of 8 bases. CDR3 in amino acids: CASSMAVGANVLTF. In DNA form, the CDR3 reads TGCGCCAGCAGCATGGCTGTTGGGGCCAACGTCCTGACTTTC.

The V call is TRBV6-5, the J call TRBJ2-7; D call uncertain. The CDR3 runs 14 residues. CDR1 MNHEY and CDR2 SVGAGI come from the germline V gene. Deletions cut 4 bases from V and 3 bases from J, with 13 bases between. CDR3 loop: CASSSSSSVYEQYF. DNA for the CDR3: TGTGCCAGCAGTTCCTCTTCCAGTGTCTACGAGCAGTACTTC.

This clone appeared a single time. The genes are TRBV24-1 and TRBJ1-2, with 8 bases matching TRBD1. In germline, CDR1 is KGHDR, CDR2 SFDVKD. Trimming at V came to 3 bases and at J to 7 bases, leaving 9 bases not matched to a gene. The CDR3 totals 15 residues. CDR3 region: CATSDPGQGMSGYTF. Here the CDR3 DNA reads TGTGCCACCAGTGATCCCGGACAGGGTATGAGTGGCTACACCTTC.

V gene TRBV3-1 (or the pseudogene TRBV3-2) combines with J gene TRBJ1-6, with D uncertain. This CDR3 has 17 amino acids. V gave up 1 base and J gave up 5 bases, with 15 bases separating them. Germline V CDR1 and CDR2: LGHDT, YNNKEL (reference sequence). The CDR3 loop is CASSQGWSQINNSPLHF. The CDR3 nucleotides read TGTGCCAGCAGCCAAGGATGGAGTCAGATAAATAATTCACCCCTCCACTTT.

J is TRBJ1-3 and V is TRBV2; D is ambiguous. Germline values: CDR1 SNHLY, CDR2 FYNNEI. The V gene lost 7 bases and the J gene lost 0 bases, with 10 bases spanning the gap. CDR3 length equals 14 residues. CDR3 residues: CASTQESSGNTIYF. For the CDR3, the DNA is TGTGCCAGCACCCAGGAAAGCTCTGGAAACACCATATATTTT.

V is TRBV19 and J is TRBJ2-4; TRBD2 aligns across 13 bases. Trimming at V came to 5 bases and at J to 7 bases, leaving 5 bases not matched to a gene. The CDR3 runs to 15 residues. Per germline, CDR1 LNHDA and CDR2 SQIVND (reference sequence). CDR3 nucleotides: TGTGCCAGTAGTCTTGGACTAGCGGGAGAGAACATTCAGTACTTC. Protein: CASSLGLAGENIQYF.

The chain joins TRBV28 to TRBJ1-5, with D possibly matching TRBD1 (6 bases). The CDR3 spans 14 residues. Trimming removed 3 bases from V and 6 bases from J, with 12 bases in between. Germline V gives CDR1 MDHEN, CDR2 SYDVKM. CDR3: CASSFIRGLQPQHF. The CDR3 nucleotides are TGTGCCAGCAGTTTTATCAGGGGTCTTCAGCCCCAGCATTTT.

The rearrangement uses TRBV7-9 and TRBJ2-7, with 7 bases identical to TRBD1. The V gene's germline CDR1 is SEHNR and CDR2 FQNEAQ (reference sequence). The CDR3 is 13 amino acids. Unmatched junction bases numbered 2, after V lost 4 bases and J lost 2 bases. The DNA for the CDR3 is TGTGCCAGCAGCTGGGGACAGACCTACGAGCAGTACTTC. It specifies CASSWGQTYEQYF.

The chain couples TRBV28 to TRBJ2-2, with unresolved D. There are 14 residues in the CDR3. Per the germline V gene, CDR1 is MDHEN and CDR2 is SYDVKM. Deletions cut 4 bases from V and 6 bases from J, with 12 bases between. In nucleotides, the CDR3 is TGTGCCAGCAGTTATCTCGACAACCCCGGGGAGCTGTTTTTT. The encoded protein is CASSYLDNPGELFF.

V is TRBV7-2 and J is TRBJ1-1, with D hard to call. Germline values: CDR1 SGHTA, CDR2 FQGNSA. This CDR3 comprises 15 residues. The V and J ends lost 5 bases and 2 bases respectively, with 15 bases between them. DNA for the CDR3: TGTGCCAGCAGCCCCCAGGCTGGTGGTAACACTGAAGCTTTCTTT. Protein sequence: CASSPQAGGNTEAFF.

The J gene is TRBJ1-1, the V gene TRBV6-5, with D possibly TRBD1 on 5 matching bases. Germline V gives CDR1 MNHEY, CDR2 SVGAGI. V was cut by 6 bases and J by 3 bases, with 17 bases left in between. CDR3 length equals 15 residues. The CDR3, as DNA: TGTGCCAGCAGCTTAGCCGGGGGGAGGGACACTGAAGCTTTCTTT. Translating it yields CASSLAGGRDTEAFF.

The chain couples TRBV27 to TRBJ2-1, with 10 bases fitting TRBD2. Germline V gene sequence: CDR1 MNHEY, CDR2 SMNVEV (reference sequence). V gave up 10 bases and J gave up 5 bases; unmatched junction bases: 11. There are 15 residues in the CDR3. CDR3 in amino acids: CATRRELAGNNEQFF. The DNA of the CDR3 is TGTGCCACCCGAAGGGAACTAGCGGGAAACAATGAGCAGTTCTTC.

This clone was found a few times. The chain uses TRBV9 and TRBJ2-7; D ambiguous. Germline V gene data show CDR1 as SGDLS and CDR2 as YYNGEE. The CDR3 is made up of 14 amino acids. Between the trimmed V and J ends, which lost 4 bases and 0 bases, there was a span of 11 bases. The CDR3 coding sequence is TGTGCCAGCAGCCCCTCGACTGTCTCCTACGAGCAGTACTTC. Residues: CASSPSTVSYEQYF.

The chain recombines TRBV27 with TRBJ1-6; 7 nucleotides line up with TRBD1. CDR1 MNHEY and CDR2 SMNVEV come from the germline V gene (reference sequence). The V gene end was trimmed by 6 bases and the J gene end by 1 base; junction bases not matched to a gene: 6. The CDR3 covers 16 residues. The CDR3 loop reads CASSLRQGSYNSPLHF. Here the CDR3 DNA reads TGTGCCAGCAGCCTCCGACAGGGATCCTATAATTCACCCCTCCACTTT.

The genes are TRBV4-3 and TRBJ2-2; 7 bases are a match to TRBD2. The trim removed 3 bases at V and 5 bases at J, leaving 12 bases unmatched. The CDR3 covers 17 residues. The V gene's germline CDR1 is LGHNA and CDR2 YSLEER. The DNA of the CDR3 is TGCGCCAGCAGCCAGACCCTTAGGACTAGTAGTACCGGGGAGCTGTTTTTT. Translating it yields CASSQTLRTSSTGELFF.

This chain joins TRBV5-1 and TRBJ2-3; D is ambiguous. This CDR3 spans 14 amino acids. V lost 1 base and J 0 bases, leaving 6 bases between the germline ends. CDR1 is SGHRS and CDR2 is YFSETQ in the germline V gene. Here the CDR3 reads CASSLSQSTDTQYF. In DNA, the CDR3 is TGCGCCAGCAGCTTGTCGCAGAGCACAGATACGCAGTATTTT.